These T cell receptor beta chains were read from a single sample in a study of early T cells in non-severe SARS-CoV-2 infection. TCRdb re-derived calls from the 5' RACE reads in MiXCR, one entry per CDR3 protein. The sample yields roughly 65,000 distinct CDR3 sequences, approximately 12% seen once. Sequencing was done on a sample of whole blood. All receptors derive from an adult who was a healthcare worker with PCR-confirmed SARS-CoV-2 infection or an uninfected control (not recorded which). CDR3s include the opening cysteine and the closing phenylalanine or tryptophan. The order of the fields is clone size, D gene, V gene, J gene, CDR3 protein, CDR3 DNA. The D gene is left open where the match is weak. Expanded clones are given a class, and other clones once, few, many or no size at all.

few	TRBD1	TRBV30	TRBJ1-5	CAWSFNRGNQPQHF	TGTGCCTGGAGTTTTAACAGGGGAAATCAGCCCCAGCATTTT
many	NA	TRBV18	TRBJ2-1	CASSPPARAEQFF	TGTGCCAGCTCACCACCGGCGAGGGCTGAGCAGTTCTTC
few	TRBD1	TRBV29-1	TRBJ1-1	CSVSGQVSPGAFF	TGCAGCGTGTCGGGACAGGTATCCCCGGGAGCTTTCTTT
NA	TRBD1	TRBV6-5	TRBJ1-1	CASSPRGGNTEAFF	TGTGCCAGCAGCCCCAGGGGGGGGAACACTGAAGCTTTCTTT
NA	NA	TRBV6-2/TRBV6-3	TRBJ1-1	CASSYFVTEAFF	TGTGCCAGCAGTTACTTTGTCACTGAAGCTTTCTTT
few	TRBD1	TRBV29-1	TRBJ2-6	CSVKQGAGANVLTF	TGCAGCGTTAAACAGGGGGCCGGGGCCAACGTCCTGACTTTC
NA	TRBD1	TRBV11-2	TRBJ1-2	CASSRVPRGQGGSGYTF	TGTGCCAGCAGCCGAGTGCCCCGGGGACAGGGTGGTTCTGGCTACACCTTC
few	TRBD2	TRBV3-1	TRBJ2-3	CASSQSGTSGGKFTDTQYF	TGTGCCAGCAGCCAAAGTGGGACTAGCGGGGGGAAATTCACAGATACGCAGTATTTT
NA	TRBD1	TRBV5-1	TRBJ2-1	CASSLGQGVYYNEQFF	TGCGCCAGCAGCTTGGGACAGGGGGTATACTACAATGAGCAGTTCTTC
many	NA	TRBV7-8	TRBJ2-3	CASSPKTSTDTQYF	TGTGCCAGCAGCCCGAAGACTAGCACAGATACGCAGTATTTT
NA	TRBD2	TRBV27	TRBJ2-3	CASSTSGGADTQYF	TGTGCCAGCAGTACTAGCGGGGGGGCAGATACGCAGTATTTT
NA	NA	TRBV10-2	TRBJ2-7	CASSNTGKSTSYEQYF	TGCGCCAGCAGTAATACAGGGAAGTCGACCTCCTACGAGCAGTACTTC
once	TRBD1	TRBV20-1	TRBJ2-4	CSAVDRGNIQYF	TGCAGTGCCGTCGACAGGGGGAACATTCAGTACTTC
NA	TRBD2	TRBV19	TRBJ2-2	CASRASGGPNTGELFF	TGTGCCAGTAGAGCTAGCGGGGGACCCAACACCGGGGAGCTGTTTTTT
many	NA	TRBV7-9	TRBJ1-5	CASSSESSNQPQHF	TGTGCCAGCAGCTCGGAATCTAGCAATCAGCCCCAGCATTTT
many	NA	TRBV20-1	TRBJ1-5	CSARDGRNQPQHF	TGCAGTGCTAGAGATGGCAGAAATCAGCCCCAGCATTTT
NA	NA	TRBV5-4	TRBJ1-2	CASALGAGTDGYTF	TGTGCCAGCGCGCTCGGGGCAGGGACTGATGGCTACACCTTC
NA	TRBD1	TRBV7-9	TRBJ1-1	CASSLGQGEAFF	TGTGCCAGCAGCTTAGGACAGGGTGAAGCTTTCTTT
NA	NA	TRBV29-1	TRBJ1-1	CSVDLHLNTEAFF	TGCAGCGTTGACCTACACTTGAACACTGAAGCTTTCTTT
NA	NA	TRBV7-7	TRBJ2-1	CASSARAHRVPPSYNEQFF	TGTGCTAGCAGCGCGCGAGCCCACAGGGTCCCCCCCTCCTACAATGAGCAGTTCTTC
NA	NA	TRBV4-1	TRBJ1-4	CASSHGMALFF	TGCGCCAGCAGCCACGGGATGGCACTGTTTTTT
many	NA	TRBV10-3	TRBJ1-5	CANPGVWPQHF	TGTGCAAACCCAGGCGTTTGGCCCCAGCATTTT
NA	NA	TRBV30	TRBJ1-4	CAWSPGPPNEKLFF	TGTGCCTGGAGTCCCGGGCCACCTAATGAAAAACTGTTTTTT
few	NA	TRBV12-3/TRBV12-4	TRBJ2-2	CASSLRLTANTGELFF	TGTGCCAGCAGTTTACGATTGACTGCGAACACCGGGGAGCTGTTTTTT
few	NA	TRBV6-5	TRBJ2-5	CASELGGTQYF	TGTGCCAGCGAATTAGGGGGGACCCAGTACTTC
few	NA	TRBV10-2	TRBJ1-1	CASHQNTEAFF	TGCGCCAGCCATCAGAACACTGAAGCTTTCTTT
NA	TRBD1	TRBV28	TRBJ1-1	CASSLQGVGAEAFF	TGTGCCAGCAGTCTGCAGGGGGTAGGCGCTGAAGCTTTCTTT
few	NA	TRBV2	TRBJ1-5	CASSSPGLGQPQHF	TGTGCCAGCAGCTCTCCGGGTTTGGGTCAGCCCCAGCATTTT
NA	NA	TRBV7-6	TRBJ1-1	CASSQRGGLTEAFF	TGTGCCAGCAGCCAAAGGGGGGGGCTTACTGAAGCTTTCTTT
NA	TRBD1	TRBV29-1	TRBJ1-2	CSADRGLDTNYGYTF	TGCAGCGCCGACAGGGGGCTCGATACTAACTATGGCTACACCTTC
few	NA	TRBV9	TRBJ1-3	CASSVMSDSGNTIYF	TGTGCCAGCAGCGTAATGTCCGACTCTGGAAACACCATATATTTT
NA	NA	TRBV14	TRBJ1-1	CASSRYSEAFF	TGTGCCAGCAGCAGATACAGTGAAGCTTTCTTT
NA	NA	TRBV11-2	TRBJ2-2	CASSFTGGVPNTGELFF	TGTGCCAGCAGCTTTACAGGGGGGGTTCCGAACACCGGGGAGCTGTTTTTT
many	NA	TRBV2	TRBJ2-4	CASSEAGPGMTKNIQYF	TGTGCCAGCAGTGAAGCGGGCCCAGGGATGACCAAAAACATTCAGTACTTC
NA	TRBD1	TRBV10-3	TRBJ2-7	CAMGTGGEQYF	TGTGCCATGGGGACAGGGGGGGAGCAGTACTTC
NA	TRBD1	TRBV7-3	TRBJ2-3	CASSLTGSLTDTQYF	TGTGCCAGCAGCTTGACAGGGTCCCTAACAGATACGCAGTATTTT
many	NA	TRBV3-1	TRBJ1-5	CASSQLAGVGQPQHF	TGTGCCAGCAGCCAACTGGCTGGGGTAGGTCAGCCCCAGCATTTT
many	NA	TRBV29-1	TRBJ1-5	CSVREYSNQPQHF	TGCAGCGTGAGAGAGTATAGCAATCAGCCCCAGCATTTT
NA	TRBD1	TRBV15	TRBJ1-4	CATSKNRGATNEKLFF	TGTGCCACCAGCAAAAACAGGGGGGCAACTAATGAAAAACTGTTTTTT
many	NA	TRBV11-2	TRBJ2-1	CASSYLANEQFF	TGTGCCAGCAGCTATCTAGCGAATGAGCAGTTCTTC
many	NA	TRBV11-2	TRBJ2-7	CASSLAGPSREQYF	TGTGCCAGCAGCTTGGCAGGACCTTCTCGGGAGCAGTACTTC
many	TRBD1	TRBV27	TRBJ2-7	CASSTQTGGAYEQYF	TGTGCCAGCAGTACACAGACAGGGGGAGCCTACGAGCAGTACTTC
few	NA	TRBV2	TRBJ1-5	CASSEQGQNQPQHF	TGTGCCAGCAGTGAACAGGGCCAAAATCAGCCCCAGCATTTT
NA	TRBD2	TRBV9	TRBJ2-3	CASSTSGAPGDTQYF	TGTGCCAGCAGCACCAGCGGGGCCCCGGGGGATACGCAGTATTTT
NA	NA	TRBV12-3/TRBV12-4	TRBJ1-3	CASSNGQSSGNTIYF	TGTGCCAGCAGTAACGGACAGTCCTCTGGAAACACCATATATTTT
many	NA	TRBV30	TRBJ2-3	CAWSGESRSDTQYF	TGTGCCTGGAGTGGGGAGAGCCGATCAGATACGCAGTATTTT
few	NA	TRBV12-3/TRBV12-4	TRBJ2-1	CASSFNAIQGLDNEQFF	TGTGCCAGCAGTTTTAATGCGATTCAGGGTCTCGACAATGAGCAGTTCTTC